This T cell receptor (beta chain) was observed in a study of radiotherapy plus CTLA-4 blockade in lung cancer. Focal radiation and CTLA-4 blockade (ipilimumab) were tested in chemo-refractory metastatic non-small-cell lung cancer patients. The data were produced by immunoSEQ multiplex PCR, yet TCRdb's version contains in-frame clones alone and is incomplete. The sample shows about 90,000 clones, approximately 79% of them seen only once. The receptor comes from a human donor with non-small cell lung cancer that progressed on radiotherapy plus ipilimumab. The sample consisted of peripheral blood, taken from a patient treated with radiotherapy plus ipilimumab.

In DNA form, the CDR3 reads TGCGCCAGCAGCGTACTAGGGACTGAAGCTTTCTTT. Translation: CASSVLGTEAFF. V is TRBV5-1 and J is TRBJ1-1; no firm D call. The CDR3 has 12 residues. Germline CDR1 is SGHRS and CDR2 is YFSETQ. Trimming left V 4 bases short and J 5 bases short, with 9 bases between.